A selection of T cell receptor beta chains follows, all from one sample in a study of shared clonotypes between healthy human individuals. Generated by immunoSEQ multiplex PCR, the TCRdb table keeps only in-frame clones and is missing some. The data contain hundreds of thousands of clones, approximately 97% of them singletons. The source material was naive CD4+ T cells sorted from blood. These receptors came from a woman aged 25-40 years in good health. The CDR3 runs from the conserved cysteine through the conserved F or W. The order of the fields is clone size, J gene, D gene, V gene, CDR3 protein, CDR3 DNA. The D gene is left open where the match is weak. Expanded clones get a size class; other rows say once, few or many, or leave the size out.

clone size: NA; J gene: TRBJ2-3; D gene: NA; V gene: TRBV11-2; CDR3 protein: CASSHTTDTDTQYF; CDR3 DNA: TGTGCCAGCAGCCACACGACCGACACAGATACGCAGTATTTT
clone size: NA; J gene: TRBJ2-1; D gene: TRBD2; V gene: TRBV30; CDR3 protein: CAWSTGTSGRALVNEQFF; CDR3 DNA: TGTGCCTGGAGTACCGGGACTAGCGGGAGGGCTCTAGTAAATGAGCAGTTCTTC
clone size: NA; J gene: TRBJ1-3; D gene: NA; V gene: TRBV5-1; CDR3 protein: CASSLGVNSGNTIYF; CDR3 DNA: TGCGCCAGCAGCTTGGGGGTCAACTCTGGAAACACCATATATTTT
clone size: NA; J gene: TRBJ1-4; D gene: NA; V gene: TRBV19; CDR3 protein: CASGTPNEKLFF; CDR3 DNA: TGTGCCTCCGGGACACCGAATGAAAAACTGTTTTTT
clone size: NA; J gene: TRBJ2-4; D gene: NA; V gene: TRBV14; CDR3 protein: CASSQDWDTNQYF; CDR3 DNA: TGTGCCAGCAGCCAAGATTGGGACACCAACCAGTACTTC
clone size: NA; J gene: TRBJ1-2; D gene: NA; V gene: TRBV19; CDR3 protein: CASSIDQRTGTTLLGYTF; CDR3 DNA: TGTGCCAGTAGTATAGATCAGAGAACCGGGACAACCCTGCTTGGCTACACCTTC
clone size: NA; J gene: TRBJ1-2; D gene: TRBD1; V gene: TRBV28; CDR3 protein: CASSPDRGGYTF; CDR3 DNA: TGTGCCAGCAGTCCCGACAGGGGTGGCTACACCTTC
clone size: NA; J gene: TRBJ2-7; D gene: TRBD1; V gene: TRBV29-1; CDR3 protein: CSVLSQGESYEQYF; CDR3 DNA: TGCAGCGTTCTCTCGCAGGGGGAGTCCTACGAGCAGTACTTC
clone size: NA; J gene: TRBJ2-7; D gene: NA; V gene: TRBV28; CDR3 protein: CASTSQSGGQYF; CDR3 DNA: TGTGCCAGCACATCCCAAAGTGGCGGGCAGTACTTC
clone size: NA; J gene: TRBJ2-5; D gene: NA; V gene: TRBV25-1; CDR3 protein: CASRDILAQETQYF; CDR3 DNA: TGTGCCAGCAGGGACATACTAGCACAAGAGACCCAGTACTTC
clone size: NA; J gene: TRBJ1-3; D gene: NA; V gene: TRBV11-2; CDR3 protein: CASSRRGSHTIYF; CDR3 DNA: TGTGCCAGCAGCCGCCGGGGTTCCCACACCATATATTTT
clone size: NA; J gene: TRBJ1-2; D gene: NA; V gene: TRBV28; CDR3 protein: CASSLRGAGVTNYGYTF; CDR3 DNA: TGTGCCAGCAGTTTAAGGGGGGCTGGAGTAACTAACTATGGCTACACCTTC
clone size: NA; J gene: TRBJ2-5; D gene: TRBD2; V gene: TRBV7-9; CDR3 protein: CASSLGLLAGQETQYF; CDR3 DNA: TGTGCCAGCAGCTTAGGACTCCTAGCGGGCCAAGAGACCCAGTACTTC
clone size: NA; J gene: TRBJ1-3; D gene: TRBD1; V gene: TRBV7-2; CDR3 protein: CASSRTGGVVWGNTIYF; CDR3 DNA: TGTGCCAGCAGCCGGACAGGGGGCGTTGTGTGGGGAAACACCATATATTTT
clone size: NA; J gene: TRBJ1-2; D gene: NA; V gene: TRBV6-1; CDR3 protein: CASSEKPPNYGYTF; CDR3 DNA: TGTGCCAGCAGTGAAAAGCCCCCCAACTATGGCTACACCTTC
clone size: NA; J gene: TRBJ1-4; D gene: NA; V gene: TRBV6-6; CDR3 protein: CASSPLGINEKLFF; CDR3 DNA: TGTGCCAGCAGCCCACTGGGGATTAATGAAAAACTGTTTTTT
clone size: NA; J gene: TRBJ2-7; D gene: NA; V gene: TRBV28; CDR3 protein: CASSGGWAGRYGYEQYF; CDR3 DNA: TGTGCCAGCAGTGGGGGTTGGGCGGGAAGGTACGGGTACGAGCAGTACTTC
clone size: once; J gene: TRBJ1-1; D gene: NA; V gene: TRBV6-1; CDR3 protein: CASSETSGNTEAFF; CDR3 DNA: TGTGCCAGCAGCGAAACATCGGGAAACACTGAAGCTTTCTTT
clone size: once; J gene: TRBJ2-1; D gene: TRBD2; V gene: TRBV28; CDR3 protein: CASSTNSGSDEQFF; CDR3 DNA: TGTGCCAGCAGCACTAATAGCGGGAGCGATGAGCAGTTCTTC
clone size: NA; J gene: TRBJ1-5; D gene: TRBD1; V gene: TRBV19; CDR3 protein: CASSPTGGNQPQHF; CDR3 DNA: TGTGCCAGTAGTCCGACAGGGGGCAATCAGCCCCAGCATTTT
clone size: NA; J gene: TRBJ1-3; D gene: NA; V gene: TRBV30; CDR3 protein: CAWRAPLSSGNTIYF; CDR3 DNA: TGTGCCTGGAGGGCCCCCCTAAGCTCTGGAAACACCATATATTTT
clone size: NA; J gene: TRBJ2-5; D gene: NA; V gene: TRBV5-4; CDR3 protein: CASSSATGVQETQYF; CDR3 DNA: TGTGCCAGCAGCTCAGCCACAGGAGTTCAAGAGACCCAGTACTTC
clone size: NA; J gene: TRBJ2-1; D gene: TRBD2; V gene: TRBV6-4; CDR3 protein: CASVLGTSGSYNEQFF; CDR3 DNA: TGTGCCAGCGTGTTGGGGACTAGCGGGAGTTATAATGAGCAGTTCTTC
clone size: NA; J gene: TRBJ2-5; D gene: NA; V gene: TRBV6-6; CDR3 protein: CASSTGTAVETQYF; CDR3 DNA: TGTGCCAGCAGCACAGGGACCGCGGTAGAGACCCAGTACTTC
clone size: NA; J gene: TRBJ2-1; D gene: TRBD2; V gene: TRBV19; CDR3 protein: CASSILLAGAYNEQFF; CDR3 DNA: TGTGCCAGTAGTATCCTACTAGCGGGAGCCTACAATGAGCAGTTCTTC
clone size: NA; J gene: TRBJ2-2; D gene: NA; V gene: TRBV28; CDR3 protein: CASSLGGTPNTGELFF; CDR3 DNA: TGTGCCAGCAGTTTAGGCGGGACACCGAACACCGGGGAGCTGTTTTTT
clone size: NA; J gene: TRBJ2-7; D gene: NA; V gene: TRBV18; CDR3 protein: CASSADYFGLSEQYF; CDR3 DNA: TGTGCCAGCTCAGCCGACTACTTTGGGCTCTCCGAGCAGTACTTC
clone size: NA; J gene: TRBJ1-2; D gene: NA; V gene: TRBV11-2; CDR3 protein: CASQPPGGYYTF; CDR3 DNA: TGTGCCAGCCAACCGCCCGGGGGTTATTACACCTTC
clone size: NA; J gene: TRBJ1-1; D gene: NA; V gene: TRBV7-9; CDR3 protein: CASSLDRGLGEAFF; CDR3 DNA: TGTGCCAGCAGCTTAGATAGGGGGTTGGGTGAAGCTTTCTTT
clone size: once; J gene: TRBJ2-7; D gene: TRBD1; V gene: TRBV28; CDR3 protein: CASRIGTGGSYEQYF; CDR3 DNA: TGTGCCAGCAGAATCGGGACAGGGGGTTCCTACGAGCAGTACTTC
clone size: NA; J gene: TRBJ1-1; D gene: NA; V gene: TRBV6-1; CDR3 protein: CASSADSLDTEAFF; CDR3 DNA: TGTGCCAGCAGTGCCGACAGCCTCGACACTGAAGCTTTCTTT
clone size: NA; J gene: TRBJ2-7; D gene: TRBD1; V gene: TRBV19; CDR3 protein: CATRQGANSYEQYF; CDR3 DNA: TGTGCCACTCGACAGGGGGCGAATTCCTACGAGCAGTACTTC
clone size: NA; J gene: TRBJ2-5; D gene: TRBD2; V gene: TRBV5-1; CDR3 protein: CASRTSGRTEETQYF; CDR3 DNA: TGCGCCAGCAGGACTAGCGGGAGGACCGAAGAGACCCAGTACTTC
clone size: NA; J gene: TRBJ1-4; D gene: NA; V gene: TRBV6-5; CDR3 protein: CASTDYGGHEKLFF; CDR3 DNA: TGTGCCAGCACCGACTACGGGGGACATGAAAAACTGTTTTTT